The 28 T cell receptor beta chains below all came from one sample that was sequenced in a study of beta chain features in type 1 diabetes. Study-wide findings and caveats: TCRB CDR3s from Type 1 diabetes patients were moderately but significantly shorter in all four CD4+ subsets.

As every portion of the isolated RNA was reverse transcribed, the sequencing read expressed TCRB transcripts. Profiling relied on immunoSEQ multiplex PCR, and the TCRdb table lists in-frame clones only, not all of them. The table lists 200,000 to 300,000 clones, approximately 11% of them singletons. For these TCRs, the target antigens are not known. Material: naive CD4+ T cells from blood. These receptors all come from a man aged 25-45 years with type 1 diabetes.

This clone was counted only a few times. The CDR3 DNA follows: TGTGCCACCAGCAGAGGGGGACAGGGGAGGACACCCCTCCACTTT. Its protein product is CATSRGGQGRTPLHF. The chain carries TRBV15 and TRBJ1-6; 10 positions agree with TRBD1. Germline CDR1 and CDR2: LNHNV and YYDKDF (reference sequence). CDR3 length equals 15 residues. V shed 1 base, J shed 11 bases, and the junction held 5 bases outside the gene matches.

This clone occurred a few times. The J gene is TRBJ1-1, the V gene TRBV5-4; 7 nucleotides line up with TRBD1. Germline V CDR1 and CDR2: SGHNT, YYREEE (reference sequence). The CDR3 contains 14 residues. Germline trimming cut 2 bases from V and 0 bases from J; bases unmatched to any gene: 1. The CDR3 is CASSFGQVNTEAFF. The CDR3 region has the DNA TGTGCCAGCAGCTTCGGACAGGTGAACACTGAAGCTTTCTTT.

The chain recombines TRBV5-1 with TRBJ2-2; D remains ambiguous. The CDR3 runs 17 residues. V was shortened by 0 bases and J by 0 bases, with 12 bases between the two germline ends. CDR1 is SGHRS and CDR2 is YFSETQ in the germline V gene. DNA of the CDR3: TGCGCCAGCAGCTTGGCCGTAGTTGGTACGAACACCGGGGAGCTGTTTTTT. It encodes CASSLAVVGTNTGELFF. The full variable domain, its missing parts supplied by reference TRBV5-1 and TRBJ2-2, is KAGVTQTPRYLIKTRGQQVTLSCSPISGHRSVSWYQQTPGQGLQFLFEYFSETQRNKGNFPGRFSGRQFSNSRSEMNVSTLELGDSALYLCASSLAVVGTNTGELFFGEGSRLTVL.

This rearrangement joins TRBV7-3 to TRBJ2-1; TRBD2 aligns across 9 bases. The germline V gene encodes CDR1 SGHTA and CDR2 FQGTGA. J was trimmed by 1 base and V by 4 bases; bases with no gene match: 8. The CDR3 contains 17 residues. CDR3 nucleotide sequence: TGTGCCAGCAGCTCGGCGGGGGGGCGAGGATCCTACAATGAGCAGTTCTTC. It translates to CASSSAGGRGSYNEQFF.

In this sample, this clone turned up a few times. The V and J genes are TRBV28 and TRBJ2-5; 8 positions match TRBD2. The V gene end was trimmed by 6 bases and the J gene end by 5 bases; junction bases not matched to a gene: 8. This CDR3 is 14 amino acids long. Germline lookup yields CDR1 MDHEN and CDR2 SYDVKM. In nucleotides, the CDR3 is TGTGCCAGCAGCCGGGGGGGCCGTGTGGAGACCCAGTACTTC. Translation gives CASSRGGRVETQYF. The variable domain in full, with the rest retrieved from reference TRBV28 and TRBJ2-5, is DVKVTQSSRYLVKRTGEKVFLECVQDMDHENMFWYRQDPGLGLRLIYFSYDVKMKEKGDIPEGYSVSREKKERFSLILESASTNQTSMYLCASSRGGRVETQYFGPGTRLLVL.

A few counts support this clone. V gene TRBV11-2 combines with J gene TRBJ1-1; unclear D gene. V was shortened by 2 bases and J by 5 bases, with 15 bases between the two germline ends. The CDR3 sequence is 15 residues long. Germline-derived CDR1 and CDR2 are SGHAT and FQNNGV. The CDR3 loop is CASSLLGGGWTEAFF. The CDR3 DNA is TGTGCCAGCAGCTTACTTGGTGGAGGTTGGACTGAAGCTTTCTTT.

This clone was seen a handful of times. The gene calls are TRBV6-6 and TRBJ1-2; D gene uncertain. V lost 0 bases to trimming and J lost 4 bases, with 9 bases between them. This CDR3 region has 14 residues. Germline assignment: CDR1 MNHNY and CDR2 SVGAGI (reference sequence). The CDR3 nucleotides are TGTGCCAGCAGTTACTCGGAGGGAGGCTATGGCTACACCTTC. It codes for CASSYSEGGYGYTF.

This chain joins TRBV9 and TRBJ1-6; D remains ambiguous. Germline V gives CDR1 SGDLS, CDR2 YYNGEE. The CDR3 runs 16 residues. The V and J ends lost 0 bases and 6 bases respectively, with 13 bases between them. The CDR3 protein is CASSVGGGGGNSPLHF. The CDR3 DNA sequence: TGTGCCAGCAGCGTAGGGGGTGGAGGAGGTAATTCACCCCTCCACTTT. The full variable domain, rest sourced from reference TRBV9 and TRBJ1-6, is DSGVTQTPKHLITATGQRVTLRCSPRSGDLSVYWYQQSLDQGLQFLIQYYNGEERAKGNILERFSAQQFPDLHSELNLSSLELGDSALYFCASSVGGGGGNSPLHFGNGTRLTVT.

This clone appeared a few times. This chain joins TRBV6-1 and TRBJ2-5; D gene ambiguous. Looked up from germline, CDR1 is MNHNS and CDR2 is SASEGT. Trimming took 5 bases from V and 2 from J, leaving 3 bases between them. The CDR3 has 11 residues. The DNA of the CDR3 is TGTGCCAGCAGTTATCAAGAGACCCAGTACTTC. Translated: CASSYQETQYF.

This chain uses TRBV27 with TRBJ1-1; D is undetermined. This CDR3 contains 14 residues. CDR1 is MNHEY, CDR2 SMNVEV, per germline (reference sequence). The V end lost 6 bases, the J end lost 3 bases, and 14 bases lay between the germline ends. CDR3 DNA: TGTGCCAGCAGAAAACACGCCGTCGACACTGAAGCTTTCTTT. The encoded protein is CASRKHAVDTEAFF.

This clone was observed a handful of times. This chain uses TRBV4-1 with TRBJ1-3; 7 bases map to TRBD1. CDR1 and CDR2 from the germline V gene are MGHRA and YSYEKL. This CDR3 region has 16 residues. V lost 3 bases, J lost 5 bases, and 10 bases stayed unmatched. In DNA, the CDR3 is TGCGCCAGCAGCCAGGATGGACAGGCCCTGAGAAACACCATATATTTT. Translation gives CASSQDGQALRNTIYF.

There are a few counts of this clone. This sequence joins TRBV7-9 and TRBJ2-7; tentative D call: TRBD1 (7 bases). Germline V CDR1 and CDR2: SEHNR, FQNEAQ (reference sequence). This CDR3 is 16 amino acids long. V lost 2 bases and J lost 3, with 17 bases in between. This CDR3 reads CASSLPPGGHYYEQYF. Written as DNA, the CDR3 is TGTGCCAGCAGCTTACCGCCAGGGGGGCATTACTACGAGCAGTACTTC.

J is TRBJ1-1 and V is TRBV29-1; perhaps TRBD1 as D (5 bases). With 0 bases removed from V and 0 bases from J, the gap between germline ends came to 14 bases. The CDR3 is 16 residues long. CDR1 and CDR2 from the germline V gene are SQVTM and ANQGSEA. CDR3 DNA sequence: TGCAGCGTTGAAGATTCCGAGTCAGGGATGAACACTGAAGCTTTCTTT. It encodes CSVEDSESGMNTEAFF.

In its sample, this clone was seen once. This chain uses TRBV7-6 with TRBJ2-5; the match to TRBD1 covers 10 bases. CDR1 and CDR2 (germline): SGHVS, FNYEAQ. V shed 5 bases and J 5 bases; nucleotides not matched to a gene: 5. This CDR3 has 14 residues. This CDR3 is CASSAGTGVETQYF. The DNA for the CDR3 is TGTGCCAGCAGCGCCGGGACAGGGGTGGAGACCCAGTACTTC. Using reference TRBV7-6 and TRBJ2-5 for the parts outside the CDR3, the full variable domain is GAGVSQSPRYKVTKRGQDVALRCDPISGHVSLYWYRQALGQGPEFLTYFNYEAQQDKSGLPNDRFSAERPEGSISTLTIQRTEQRDSAMYRCASSAGTGVETQYFGPGTRLLVL.

A word on this clone: Other DNA sequences within the sample encode an identical CDR3. This chain links TRBV5-1 with TRBJ2-1; maybe TRBD2 (5 bases). Germline V gives CDR1 SGHRS, CDR2 YFSETQ. Trimming shortened V by 0 bases and J by 1 base, and 8 bases separated the two germline ends. This CDR3 has 15 amino acids. CDR3 residues: CASSLERGSYNEQFF. The CDR3 DNA sequence: TGCGCCAGCAGCTTGGAACGGGGTTCCTACAATGAGCAGTTCTTC. Full variable domain (missing parts from reference TRBV5-1 and TRBJ2-1): KAGVTQTPRYLIKTRGQQVTLSCSPISGHRSVSWYQQTPGQGLQFLFEYFSETQRNKGNFPGRFSGRQFSNSRSEMNVSTLELGDSALYLCASSLERGSYNEQFFGPGTRLTVL.

This sequence joins TRBV5-1 and TRBJ2-1; 8 bases fit TRBD1. With 4 bases clipped from V and 12 bases from J, the junction kept 9 bases outside the gene matches. This CDR3 is built from 13 residues. From germline, CDR1 is SGHRS and CDR2 YFSETQ. The CDR3 is CASSQGAPRGQFF. CDR3 sequence (DNA): TGCGCCAGCAGCCAGGGGGCCCCCCGGGGGCAGTTCTTC.

CDR3 sequence (DNA): TGTGCCAGCAGTTACTCGAAGGGGTGGGAGACCCAGTACTTC. Protein sequence: CASSYSKGWETQYF. The J gene is TRBJ2-5, the V gene TRBV6-5, with D possibly being TRBD1 (5 bases). With 0 bases removed from V and 5 bases from J, the gap between germline ends came to 10 bases. This CDR3 comprises 14 residues. Germline CDR1 is MNHEY and CDR2 is SVGAGI.

This chain joins TRBV5-1 and TRBJ2-7; no clear D gene. Germline-derived CDR1 and CDR2 are SGHRS and YFSETQ. CDR3 length: 12 residues. V dropped 8 bases and J dropped 2 bases, with 11 bases sitting between them. CDR3 in DNA: TGCGCCAGGACAAAACACCCCTACGAGCAGTACTTC. Amino acids: CARTKHPYEQYF.

This clone was found a few times. J is TRBJ1-5 and V is TRBV2; the D is unclear. This CDR3 is built from 14 residues. V lost 2 bases to trimming and J lost 7 bases, with 12 bases between them. Germline V gene data show CDR1 as SNHLY and CDR2 as FYNNEI. DNA of the CDR3: TGTGCCAGCAGTGAAAGGCAGGCGGGACAGCCCCAGCATTTT. Its translation: CASSERQAGQPQHF.

The rearrangement links TRBV29-1 to TRBJ1-1; D uncertain. V was shortened by 3 bases and J by 3 bases, with 8 bases between the two germline ends. The V gene's germline CDR1 is SQVTM and CDR2 ANQGSEA. The CDR3 runs 12 residues. The CDR3 nucleotides are TGCAGCGTTGAGAGGCTATACACTGAAGCTTTCTTT. Amino acids: CSVERLYTEAFF.

This chain links TRBV30 with TRBJ2-5; 7 nucleotides match TRBD2. This CDR3 is built from 11 residues. Germline CDR1 reads GTSNPN; CDR2 reads SVGIG (reference sequence). The V and J ends lost 1 base and 9 bases, in that order; junction bases with no gene match: 2. CDR3 in DNA: TGTGCCTGGAGTGCGGCGGGGGCCCAGTACTTC. Its protein product is CAWSAAGAQYF.

The V call is TRBV5-6, the J call TRBJ2-5; D remains unclear. The CDR3 has 14 amino acids. Trimming removed 0 bases at V and 7 bases at J, with 13 bases between. Germline loops: CDR1 SGHDT, CDR2 YYEEEE. The CDR3 DNA reads as TGTGCCAGCAGCTTGGGTGGCAGCGCCGGGACCCAGTACTTC. Translation: CASSLGGSAGTQYF.

This clone was observed a handful of times. This chain connects TRBV29-1 to TRBJ1-2, with D perhaps TRBD1 (6 bases). Trimming left V 5 bases short and J 2 bases short, with 12 bases between. Germline CDR1 reads SQVTM; CDR2 reads ANQGSEA. The CDR3 runs 13 residues. CDR3 protein: CSVHREENYGYTF. As DNA, the CDR3 is TGCAGCGTTCACAGGGAAGAAAACTATGGCTACACCTTC.

The chain employs TRBV2 and TRBJ2-1, with TRBD1 as a possible D gene (5 bases). Per germline, CDR1 SNHLY and CDR2 FYNNEI. The length of the CDR3 is 14 residues. V dropped 3 bases and J dropped 7 bases, with 13 bases sitting between them. The CDR3 DNA is TGTGCCAGCAGTGATCTCCAGGGAAGAAATGAGCAGTTCTTC. As protein: CASSDLQGRNEQFF.

This clone was picked up a small number of times. This chain links TRBV7-9 with TRBJ1-5; D is ambiguous. Germline V lookup: CDR1 SEHNR, CDR2 FQNEAQ (reference sequence). This CDR3 region has 12 residues. V lost 5 bases and J lost 11, with 13 bases in between. CDR3 nucleotide sequence: TGTGCCAGCAGCCATGGAGGGATGTCCCAGCATTTT. Its protein product is CASSHGGMSQHF.

This sequence joins TRBV29-1 and TRBJ2-5, with 8 bases that match TRBD1. The germline V gene has CDR1 SQVTM and CDR2 ANQGSEA. The V segment lost 7 bases and the J segment 4 bases; nucleotides outside the gene matches: 5. The CDR3 runs to 12 residues. DNA of the CDR3: TGCAGCGCGGATGGACAGGGAGAGACCCAGTACTTC. It is translated as CSADGQGETQYF.

V usage is TRBV28 and J usage is TRBJ1-1; no definite D call. V dropped 5 bases and J dropped 4 bases, with 8 bases sitting between them. This CDR3 is 12 amino acids long. Per germline, CDR1 MDHEN and CDR2 SYDVKM. CDR3 DNA: TGTGCCAGCAGTGTGAGTGGCACTGAAGCTTTCTTT. This codes for CASSVSGTEAFF. The whole variable domain, remainder taken from reference TRBV28 and TRBJ1-1, is DVKVTQSSRYLVKRTGEKVFLECVQDMDHENMFWYRQDPGLGLRLIYFSYDVKMKEKGDIPEGYSVSREKKERFSLILESASTNQTSMYLCASSVSGTEAFFGQGTRLTVV.

This clone was picked up a small number of times. The chain combines TRBV18 with TRBJ1-6; 9 bases map to TRBD1. J gave up 6 bases and V 4 bases, and 1 base lay outside the gene matches. CDR3 length: 14 residues. The germline V gene encodes CDR1 KGHSH and CDR2 LQKENI. Here the CDR3 DNA reads TGTGCCAGCTCACTGGACAGGGGTAATTCACCCCTCCACTTT. It translates to CASSLDRGNSPLHF.